The 21 T cell receptor beta chains listed next were all sequenced from one sample in a study of cytomegalovirus exposure and HLA in healthy donors. A multiplex PCR was run with 60 Vbeta primers and 13 Jbeta primers. Only in-frame clones appear in the TCRdb table, and some are missing; sequencing was by immunoSEQ multiplex PCR. The sample comprises 150,000 to 200,000 clones, 75% to 85% of which are singletons, and around 1.6% rests with the top ten. Material for sequencing was PBMCs. Receptor source: a woman aged 50 to 60 in good health and CMV-seronegative.

This clone has just a few counts. The CDR3 coding sequence is TGCGCCAGCAGCCAAGATGAGCGTTCACCCACTGAAGCTTTCTTT. Amino acids: CASSQDERSPTEAFF. The chain recombines TRBV4-3 with TRBJ1-1; D gene ambiguous. V gave up 0 bases and J gave up 4 bases, with 12 bases separating them. The CDR3 has 15 residues. CDR1 LGHNA and CDR2 YSLEER come from the germline V gene.

V usage is TRBV5-1 and J usage is TRBJ1-2; maybe TRBD1 (6 bases). The CDR3 extends over 13 amino acids. Trimming took 1 base from V and 8 from J, leaving 12 bases between them. Germline V gene sequence: CDR1 SGHRS, CDR2 YFSETQ. CDR3 amino acids: CASSLQQGNGYTF. For the CDR3, the DNA is TGCGCCAGCAGCTTGCAACAGGGTAACGGCTACACCTTC.

J is TRBJ2-3 and V is TRBV6-1, with 10 bases lining up with TRBD2. The CDR3 spans 15 residues. Germline-derived CDR1 and CDR2 are MNHNS and SASEGT. V dropped 5 bases and J dropped 2; count of bases not matched to a gene: 4. The CDR3 DNA reads TGTGCCAGCAGTCCGGGACTAGCGAACACAGATACGCAGTATTTT. Residues: CASSPGLANTDTQYF.

This chain joins TRBV19 and TRBJ1-3, with D possibly TRBD1 on 5 matching bases. The CDR3 runs 17 residues. Germline CDR1 and CDR2: LNHDA and SQIVND (reference sequence). Trimming took off 7 bases at V and 0 bases at J, with 19 bases between the two ends. In nucleotides, the CDR3 is TGTGCCAGTACCGATGGGGGGAAGCGAGACTCTGGAAACACCATATATTTT. Protein: CASTDGGKRDSGNTIYF.

This clone was counted between two and nine times. The J gene is TRBJ1-1, the V gene TRBV7-9, with a tentative D call TRBD1 (6 bases). V lost 5 bases and J lost 4, with 20 bases in between. Germline assignment: CDR1 SEHNR and CDR2 FQNEAQ (reference sequence). This CDR3 spans 16 amino acids. The CDR3 here is CASSGRTGLRTTEAFF. In DNA form, the CDR3 reads TGTGCCAGCAGCGGACGCACAGGGTTGAGGACCACTGAAGCTTTCTTT.

V gene TRBV7-2 combines with J gene TRBJ1-2; 7 positions agree with TRBD1. Germline CDR1 and CDR2: SGHTA and FQGNSA. This CDR3 is 13 amino acids long. The V and J ends lost 8 bases and 1 base, in that order; junction bases with no gene match: 4. CDR3 sequence: CASAQGVNYGYTF. The CDR3 DNA is TGTGCCAGCGCCCAGGGGGTTAACTATGGCTACACCTTC. The complete variable domain, with remaining parts taken from reference TRBV7-2 and TRBJ1-2, reads GAGVSQSPSNKVTEKGKDVELRCDPISGHTALYWYRQSLGQGLEFLIYFQGNSAPDKSGLPSDRFSAERTGGSVSTLTIQRTQQEDSAVYLCASAQGVNYGYTFGSGTRLTVV.

The V and J genes are TRBV4-3 and TRBJ2-7, with 9 bases matching TRBD1. The CDR3 sequence is 16 residues long. Germline V CDR1 and CDR2: LGHNA, YSLEER. Trimming cost V 2 bases and J 6 bases; bases outside gene matches: 11. CDR3 bases: TGCGCCAGCAGCCAAAGATCCGGGACAGGGATTAGCGAGCAGTACTTC. Encoded protein: CASSQRSGTGISEQYF.

The chain is built from TRBV5-4 and TRBJ1-1; D is ambiguous. Trimming cost V 4 bases and J 4 bases, with 14 bases left between them. The CDR3 contains 14 residues. Germline V CDR1 and CDR2: SGHNT, YYREEE (reference sequence). CDR3 nucleotides: TGTGCCAGCAGCACTCCGGGTTACGGCACTGAAGCTTTCTTT. Translation gives CASSTPGYGTEAFF.

V usage is TRBV2 and J usage is TRBJ1-2, with 7 nucleotides matching TRBD1. This CDR3 region has 12 residues. V shed 11 bases and J 8 bases; nucleotides not matched to a gene: 11. The germline CDR1 and CDR2 sequences are SNHLY and FYNNEI. CDR3 nucleotides: TGTGCCGCCAAGACGAAAGGGGGCGGCTACACCTTC. Protein product: CAAKTKGGGYTF.

The chain couples TRBV18 to TRBJ2-5, with 7 bases lining up with TRBD2. Trimming cost V 2 bases and J 4 bases; bases outside gene matches: 4. This CDR3 contains 14 residues. Germline CDR1 KGHSH, CDR2 LQKENI. The CDR3 here is CASSPGRGGETQYF. As DNA, the CDR3 is TGTGCCAGCTCACCAGGGAGGGGAGGAGAGACCCAGTACTTC.

V is TRBV10-3 and J is TRBJ1-4; 8 bases match TRBD1. CDR1 and CDR2 from the germline V gene are ENHRY and SYGVKD. The CDR3 sequence is 16 residues long. The V and J ends lost 10 bases and 0 bases, in that order; junction bases with no gene match: 10. The DNA of the CDR3 is TGTGCCACCTCCGGGACAGGAGGGGCAACTAATGAAAAACTGTTTTTT. It encodes CATSGTGGATNEKLFF.

The V call is TRBV5-1, the J call TRBJ1-1; no definite D call. Germline V gene sequence: CDR1 SGHRS, CDR2 YFSETQ. V shed 5 bases and J shed 1 base, with 15 bases lying between them. This CDR3 has 15 residues. In nucleotides, the CDR3 is TGCGCCAGCAGGGTGACTGGGTCAGCGAACACTGAAGCTTTCTTT. Residues: CASRVTGSANTEAFF.

The genes are TRBV9 and TRBJ1-2; D might be TRBD1 (5 bases). Germline CDR1 and CDR2: SGDLS and YYNGEE. V lost 6 bases, J lost 2 bases, and 8 bases lay in between. The CDR3 covers 12 residues. CDR3 in DNA: TGTGCCAGCATGACAGCAAACTATGGCTACACCTTC. Encoded protein: CASMTANYGYTF.

This chain joins TRBV16 and TRBJ2-1, with 8 positions matching TRBD1. The length of the CDR3 is 16 residues. In germline, CDR1 is KGHSY, CDR2 FQNENV. V trimming: 3 bases; J trimming: 5 bases; junction bases outside the gene matches: 9. CDR3 sequence (DNA): TGTGCCAGCAGCCATTGGGACAGGACAATGGACAATGAGCAGTTCTTC. It translates to CASSHWDRTMDNEQFF.

V and J are TRBV20-1 and TRBJ2-5, with D possibly matching TRBD1 (6 bases). V lost 8 bases and J 4 bases, leaving 11 bases between the germline ends. CDR3 length: 11 amino acids. Germline V gene lookup returns CDR1 DFQATT and CDR2 SNEGSKA (reference sequence). CDR3 protein: CSLVQGETQYF. For the CDR3, the DNA is TGCAGTCTCGTACAGGGAGAGACCCAGTACTTC.

The chain has TRBV7-9 and TRBJ2-5, with D possibly being TRBD1 (5 bases). This CDR3 region has 13 residues. The germline V and J ends were trimmed by 5 bases and 2 bases, with 9 bases remaining between them. The germline V gene has CDR1 SEHNR and CDR2 FQNEAQ (reference sequence). The DNA for the CDR3 is TGTGCCAGCAGCCCAGACAGACAAGAGACCCAGTACTTC. Translated: CASSPDRQETQYF.

The V and J genes are TRBV7-9 and TRBJ1-2; D perhaps matches TRBD1 (5 bases). CDR3 size: 15 residues. V shed 3 bases and J shed 3 bases, with 14 bases lying between them. Germline-derived CDR1 and CDR2 are SEHNR and FQNEAQ (reference sequence). Here the CDR3 DNA reads TGTGCCAGCAGCTTTACGGGGGTTTATGACTATGGCTACACCTTC. Its protein is CASSFTGVYDYGYTF.

This chain connects TRBV29-1 to TRBJ2-1, with a possible D match to TRBD2 (6 bases). Trimming pared 7 bases from V and 9 bases from J, leaving 7 bases between. Germline CDR1 is SQVTM and CDR2 is ANQGSEA. The CDR3 totals 9 residues. DNA for the CDR3: TGCAGCGCCGGGGGTGAGCAGTTCTTC. Encoded protein: CSAGGEQFF.

The chain combines TRBV7-9 with TRBJ2-7; TRBD1 matches 10 bases. The J segment lost 13 bases and the V segment lost 1 base, leaving 4 bases of the junction unmatched. The CDR3 length is 12 residues. Germline assignment: CDR1 SEHNR and CDR2 FQNEAQ (reference sequence). The CDR3 coding sequence is TGTGCCAGCAGCTTAGGGGGACAGGGGACTTACTTC. Residues: CASSLGGQGTYF.

CDR3 amino acids: CASSGGTSGVNEQFF. The CDR3 DNA reads TGTGCCAGTAGTGGGGGGACTAGCGGGGTAAATGAGCAGTTCTTC. V usage is TRBV19 and J usage is TRBJ2-1, with 13 positions matching TRBD2. The germline V gene has CDR1 LNHDA and CDR2 SQIVND (reference sequence). The J segment lost 7 bases and the V segment lost 5 bases, leaving 5 bases of the junction unmatched. The CDR3 totals 15 residues.

This sequence joins TRBV28 and TRBJ2-5; 7 bases map to TRBD1. CDR1 is MDHEN, CDR2 SYDVKM, per germline. The J segment lost 5 bases and the V segment lost 5 bases, leaving 2 bases of the junction unmatched. CDR3 length: 12 residues. CDR3 protein: CASSEGAETQYF. The CDR3 bases are TGTGCCAGCAGTGAGGGGGCGGAGACCCAGTACTTC.